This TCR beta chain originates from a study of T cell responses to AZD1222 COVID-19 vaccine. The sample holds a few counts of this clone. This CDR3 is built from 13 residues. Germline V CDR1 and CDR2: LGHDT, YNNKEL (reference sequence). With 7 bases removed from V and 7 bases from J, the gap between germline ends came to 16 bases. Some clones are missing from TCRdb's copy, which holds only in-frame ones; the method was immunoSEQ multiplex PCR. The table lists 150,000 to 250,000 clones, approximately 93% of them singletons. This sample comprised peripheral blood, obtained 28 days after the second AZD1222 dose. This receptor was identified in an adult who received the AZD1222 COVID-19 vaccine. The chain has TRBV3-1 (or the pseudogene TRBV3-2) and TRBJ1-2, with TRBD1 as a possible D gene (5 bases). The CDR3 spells CASMNSLGGGYTF. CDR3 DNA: TGTGCCAGCATGAACTCCCTTGGGGGTGGCTACACCTTC.